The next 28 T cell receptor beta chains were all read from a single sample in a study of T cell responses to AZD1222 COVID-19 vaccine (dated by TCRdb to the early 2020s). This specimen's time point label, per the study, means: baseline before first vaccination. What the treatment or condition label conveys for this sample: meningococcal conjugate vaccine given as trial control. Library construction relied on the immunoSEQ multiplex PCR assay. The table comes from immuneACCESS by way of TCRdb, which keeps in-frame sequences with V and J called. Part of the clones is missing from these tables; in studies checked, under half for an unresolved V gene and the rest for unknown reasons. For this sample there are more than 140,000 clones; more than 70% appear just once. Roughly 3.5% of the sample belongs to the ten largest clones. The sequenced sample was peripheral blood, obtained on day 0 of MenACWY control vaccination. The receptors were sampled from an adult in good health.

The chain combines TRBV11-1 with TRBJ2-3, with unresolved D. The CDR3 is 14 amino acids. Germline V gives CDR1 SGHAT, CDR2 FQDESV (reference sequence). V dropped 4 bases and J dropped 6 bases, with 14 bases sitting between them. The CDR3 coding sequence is TGTGCCAGCAGCTATAGAGGTTCAACGGATACGCAGTATTTT. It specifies CASSYRGSTDTQYF.

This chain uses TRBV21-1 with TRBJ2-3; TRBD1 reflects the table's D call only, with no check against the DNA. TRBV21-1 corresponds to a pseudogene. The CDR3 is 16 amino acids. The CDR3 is CASSTYRQGVTDTQYF. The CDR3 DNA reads TGTGCCAGCAGCACATACAGACAGGGGGTTACAGATACGCAGTATTTT.

CDR3: CASSQGSGGIFGYTF. CDR3 sequence (DNA): TGCGCCAGCAGCCAAGGATCAGGGGGCATTTTCGGCTACACCTTC. This chain joins TRBV4-3 and TRBJ1-2, with 8 bases fitting TRBD1. J was trimmed by 8 bases and V by 1 base; bases with no gene match: 9. The length of the CDR3 is 15 residues. From germline, CDR1 is LGHNA and CDR2 YSLEER.

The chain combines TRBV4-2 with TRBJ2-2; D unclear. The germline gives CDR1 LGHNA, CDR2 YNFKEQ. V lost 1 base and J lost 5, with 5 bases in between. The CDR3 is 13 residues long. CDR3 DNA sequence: TGTGCCAGCAGCCAAGCTAGGACCGGGGAGCTGTTTTTT. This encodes CASSQARTGELFF.

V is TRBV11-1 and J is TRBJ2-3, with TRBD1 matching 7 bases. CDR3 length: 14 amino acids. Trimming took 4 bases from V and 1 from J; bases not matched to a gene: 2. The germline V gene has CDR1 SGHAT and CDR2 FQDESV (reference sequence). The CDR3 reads CASSSGQGTDTQYF. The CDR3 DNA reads TGTGCCAGCAGCTCTGGACAGGGCACAGATACGCAGTATTTT.

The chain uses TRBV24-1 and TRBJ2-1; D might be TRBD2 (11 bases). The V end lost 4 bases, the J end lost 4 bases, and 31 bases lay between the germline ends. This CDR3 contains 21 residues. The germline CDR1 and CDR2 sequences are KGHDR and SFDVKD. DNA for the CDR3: TGTGCCACCAGTGACCCACGACAGGGGGCGACAGTAGCGGGAGGGTACAATGAGCAGTTCTTC. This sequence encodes CATSDPRQGATVAGGYNEQFF.

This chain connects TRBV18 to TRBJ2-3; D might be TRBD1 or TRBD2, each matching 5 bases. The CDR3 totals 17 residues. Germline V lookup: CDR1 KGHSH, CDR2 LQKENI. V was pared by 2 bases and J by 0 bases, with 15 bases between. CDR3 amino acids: CASSPRGERGSTDTQYF. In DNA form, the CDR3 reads TGTGCCAGCTCACCAAGAGGGGAAAGGGGAAGCACAGATACGCAGTATTTT.

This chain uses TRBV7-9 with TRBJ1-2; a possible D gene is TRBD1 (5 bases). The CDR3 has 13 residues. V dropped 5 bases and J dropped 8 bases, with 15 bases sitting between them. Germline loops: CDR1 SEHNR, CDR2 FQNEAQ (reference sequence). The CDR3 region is CASSPGRSQGYTF. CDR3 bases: TGTGCCAGCAGCCCGGGACGGTCCCAGGGCTACACCTTC. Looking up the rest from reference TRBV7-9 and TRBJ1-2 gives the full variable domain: DTGVSQNPRHKITKRGQNVTFRCDPISEHNRLYWYRQTLGQGPEFLTYFQNEAQLEKSRLLSDRFSAERPKGSFSTLEIQRTEQGDSAMYLCASSPGRSQGYTFGSGTRLTVV.

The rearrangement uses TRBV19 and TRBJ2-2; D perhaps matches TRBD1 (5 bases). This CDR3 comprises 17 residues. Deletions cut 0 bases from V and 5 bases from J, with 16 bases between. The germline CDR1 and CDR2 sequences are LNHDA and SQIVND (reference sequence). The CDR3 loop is CASSIDRVGLGTGELFF. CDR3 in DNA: TGTGCCAGTAGTATAGACAGGGTAGGGCTTGGGACCGGGGAGCTGTTTTTT.

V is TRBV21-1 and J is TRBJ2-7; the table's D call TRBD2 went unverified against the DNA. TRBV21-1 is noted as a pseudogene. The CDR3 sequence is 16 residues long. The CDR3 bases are TGTGCCAGCAGCAAAGTCCGGCATTTCCAGACTTCGGGGCAGTACTTC. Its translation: CASSKVRHFQTSGQYF.

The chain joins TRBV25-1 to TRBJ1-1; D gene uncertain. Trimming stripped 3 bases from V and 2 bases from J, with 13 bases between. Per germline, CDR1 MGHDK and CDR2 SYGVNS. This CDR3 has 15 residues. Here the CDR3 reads CASSDLKGSNTEAFF. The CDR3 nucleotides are TGTGCCAGCAGTGACCTTAAGGGTAGCAACACTGAAGCTTTCTTT. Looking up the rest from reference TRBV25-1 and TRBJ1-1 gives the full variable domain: EADIYQTPRYLVIGTGKKITLECSQTMGHDKMYWYQQDPGMELHLIHYSYGVNSTEKGDLSSESTVSRIRTEHFPLTLESARPSHTSQYLCASSDLKGSNTEAFFGQGTRLTVV.

The CDR3 DNA follows: TGTGCCAGCAGTCCCTACTTAGGACAGGGAGGTACTGAAGCTTTCTTT. This codes for CASSPYLGQGGTEAFF. The chain has TRBV6-2 or TRBV6-3 and TRBJ1-1; 8 bases align to TRBD1. V was clipped by 5 bases and J by 5 bases; unmatched bases: 13. The CDR3 extends over 16 amino acids. The V gene's germline CDR1 is MNHEY and CDR2 SVGEGT.

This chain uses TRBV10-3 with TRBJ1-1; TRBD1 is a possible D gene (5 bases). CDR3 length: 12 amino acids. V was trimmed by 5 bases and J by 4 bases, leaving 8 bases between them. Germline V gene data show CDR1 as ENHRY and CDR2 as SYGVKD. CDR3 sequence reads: CAISRGSTEAFF. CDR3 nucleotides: TGTGCCATCAGTAGGGGAAGCACTGAAGCTTTCTTT.

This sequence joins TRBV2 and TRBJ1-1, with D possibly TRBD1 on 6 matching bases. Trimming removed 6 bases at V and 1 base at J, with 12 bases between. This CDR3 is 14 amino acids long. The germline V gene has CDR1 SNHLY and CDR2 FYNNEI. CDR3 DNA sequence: TGTGCCAGCAGCGGGGACAACCCGAACACTGAAGCTTTCTTT. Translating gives CASSGDNPNTEAFF.

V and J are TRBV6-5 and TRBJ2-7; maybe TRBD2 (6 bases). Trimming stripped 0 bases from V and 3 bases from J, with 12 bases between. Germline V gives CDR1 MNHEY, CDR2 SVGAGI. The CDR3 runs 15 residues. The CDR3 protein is CASSYSSGVLYEQYF. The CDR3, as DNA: TGTGCCAGCAGTTACTCTAGCGGCGTGCTCTACGAGCAGTACTTC.

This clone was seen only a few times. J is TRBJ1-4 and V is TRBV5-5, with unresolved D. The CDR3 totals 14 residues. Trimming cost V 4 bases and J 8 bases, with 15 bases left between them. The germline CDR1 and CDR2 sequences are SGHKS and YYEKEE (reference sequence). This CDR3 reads CASSVRVLEEKLFF. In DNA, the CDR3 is TGTGCCAGCAGCGTCCGAGTCCTAGAGGAAAAACTGTTTTTT.

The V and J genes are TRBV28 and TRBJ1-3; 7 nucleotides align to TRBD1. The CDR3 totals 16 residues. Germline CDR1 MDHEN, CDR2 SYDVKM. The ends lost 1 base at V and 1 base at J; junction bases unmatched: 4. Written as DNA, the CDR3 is TGTGCCAGCAGTTTATCGGGGACAGTATCTGGAAACACCATATATTTT. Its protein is CASSLSGTVSGNTIYF.

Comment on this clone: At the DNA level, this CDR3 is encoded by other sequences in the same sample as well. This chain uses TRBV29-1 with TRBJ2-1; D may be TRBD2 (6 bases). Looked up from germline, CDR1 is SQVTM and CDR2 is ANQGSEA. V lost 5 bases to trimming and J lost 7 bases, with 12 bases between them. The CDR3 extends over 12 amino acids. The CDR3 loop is CSVTGLGNEQFF. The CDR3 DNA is TGCAGCGTTACGGGACTTGGTAATGAGCAGTTCTTC.

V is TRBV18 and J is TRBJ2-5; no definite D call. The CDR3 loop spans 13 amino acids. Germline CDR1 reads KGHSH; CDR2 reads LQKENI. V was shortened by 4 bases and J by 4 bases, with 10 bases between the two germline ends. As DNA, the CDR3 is TGTGCCAGCTCACGGGCCCTGGGAGAGACCCAGTACTTC. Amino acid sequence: CASSRALGETQYF.

DNA for the CDR3: TGCGCCAGCCGAATTGGACAGATAAACACTGAAGCTTTCTTT. Protein sequence: CASRIGQINTEAFF. V usage is TRBV5-1 and J usage is TRBJ1-1, with D possibly being TRBD1 (6 bases). The V end was cut by 7 bases, the J end by 2 bases, with 15 bases between. This CDR3 region has 14 residues. Germline V lookup: CDR1 SGHRS, CDR2 YFSETQ.

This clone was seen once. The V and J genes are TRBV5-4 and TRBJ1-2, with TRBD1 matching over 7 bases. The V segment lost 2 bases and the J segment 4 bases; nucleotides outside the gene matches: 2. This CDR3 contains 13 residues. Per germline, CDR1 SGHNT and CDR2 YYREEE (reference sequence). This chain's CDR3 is CASSFTGVYGYTF. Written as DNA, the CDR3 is TGTGCCAGCAGCTTCACAGGGGTCTATGGCTACACCTTC.

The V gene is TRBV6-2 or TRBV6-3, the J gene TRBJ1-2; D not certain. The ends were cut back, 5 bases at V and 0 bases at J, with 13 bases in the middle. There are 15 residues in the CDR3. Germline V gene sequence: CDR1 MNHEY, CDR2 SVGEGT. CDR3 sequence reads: CASSPIDKPNYGYTF. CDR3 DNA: TGTGCCAGCAGTCCCATCGACAAGCCTAACTATGGCTACACCTTC.

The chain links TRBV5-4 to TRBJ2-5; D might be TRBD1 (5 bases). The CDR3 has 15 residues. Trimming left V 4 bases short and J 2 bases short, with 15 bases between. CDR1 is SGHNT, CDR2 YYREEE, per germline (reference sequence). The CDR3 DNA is TGTGCCAGCAGCCAACCGACAGACGTGCAAGAGACCCAGTACTTC. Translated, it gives CASSQPTDVQETQYF.

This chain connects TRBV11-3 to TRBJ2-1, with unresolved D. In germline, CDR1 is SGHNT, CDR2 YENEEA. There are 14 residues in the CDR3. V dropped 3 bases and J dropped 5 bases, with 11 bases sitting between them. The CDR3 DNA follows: TGTGCCAGCAGCTTTGGCGGATCCAACAATGAGCAGTTCTTC. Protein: CASSFGGSNNEQFF.

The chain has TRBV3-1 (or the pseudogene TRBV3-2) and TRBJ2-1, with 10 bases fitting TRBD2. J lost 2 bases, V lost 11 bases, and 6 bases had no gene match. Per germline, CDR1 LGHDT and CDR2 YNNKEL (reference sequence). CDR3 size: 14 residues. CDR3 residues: CASIAGGPYNEQFF. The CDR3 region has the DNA TGTGCCTCCATAGCGGGGGGTCCCTACAATGAGCAGTTCTTC.

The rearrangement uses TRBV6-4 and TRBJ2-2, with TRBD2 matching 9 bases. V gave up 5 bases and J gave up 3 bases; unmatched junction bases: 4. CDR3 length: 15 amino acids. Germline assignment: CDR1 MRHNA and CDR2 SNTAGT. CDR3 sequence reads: CASSTGTSYTGELFF. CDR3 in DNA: TGTGCCAGCAGTACTGGGACTAGCTACACCGGGGAGCTGTTTTTT.

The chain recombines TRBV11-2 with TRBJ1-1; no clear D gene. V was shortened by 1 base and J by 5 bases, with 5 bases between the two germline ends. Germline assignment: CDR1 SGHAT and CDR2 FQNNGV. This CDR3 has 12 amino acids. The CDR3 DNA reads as TGTGCCAGCAGCTTAGTCCGGACTGAAGCTTTCTTT. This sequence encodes CASSLVRTEAFF.

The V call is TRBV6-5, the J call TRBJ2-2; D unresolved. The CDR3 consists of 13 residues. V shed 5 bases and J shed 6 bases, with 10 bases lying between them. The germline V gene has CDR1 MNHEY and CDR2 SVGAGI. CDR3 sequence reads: CASSPAASGELFF. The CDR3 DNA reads TGTGCCAGCAGTCCGGCGGCGTCCGGGGAGCTGTTTTTT.